This section outlines one T cell receptor (beta chain) sequence together with its context. The data originate from a study of shared T cell receptors in the human thymus. TCRdb's table, derived via immunoSEQ multiplex PCR, lists solely in-frame clones and lacks some. The sample includes hundreds of thousands of clones, around 87% seen only once; the top ten take around 0.0099%. These sequences were also reported in another study, on human thymus T cells. From that second work: Congenital heart defects were the reason for the corrective surgery that the donors, healthy Finnish infants, were having. It was from resections taken during corrective heart surgery that the thymus tissue came. Thymic as well as blood repertoires seemed to favor certain V and J genes unevenly. Highly overlapping thymic repertoires among unrelated individuals were reported in related research.

Sample: thymocytes. The receptor was derived from a boy younger than two with a congenital heart defect.

The CDR3 region is CASSQDFTSARLYEQFF. CDR3 bases: TGCGCCAGCAGCCAAGATTTCACTAGCGCAAGGCTCTATGAGCAGTTCTTC. The genes are TRBV4-3 and TRBJ2-1; TRBD2 aligns across 7 bases. J was trimmed by 8 bases and V by 0 bases; bases with no gene match: 13. The CDR3 is 17 amino acids. Germline V gene lookup returns CDR1 LGHNA and CDR2 YSLEER.